Below are 4 T cell receptor beta chains sequenced from a single sample in a study of regulatory T cells in long-lasting Graves disease. Noted time point: persistent/refractory GD, antithyroid drugs over 5 years with positive TRAb. RNA extracted from PBMCs served as the sequencing template. To make TCR beta libraries, researchers used iRepertoire HTBI primers and Arm-PCR of CDR3 regions. TCRdb recomputed calls from the multiplex PCR reads with MiXCR, one row per CDR3 protein. The sample shows some 340,000 distinct CDR3 sequences, more than 20% of them seen only once. The sample here was peripheral blood mononuclear cells (PBMCs), taken when the disease was refractory, from a patient treated with antithyroid drugs. Every receptor here comes from a woman between 35 and 50 years old with Graves disease.

Ten or more counts support this clonotype. The V gene is TRBV19, the J gene TRBJ2-5; maybe TRBD1 (5 bases). Germline V gives CDR1 LNHDA, CDR2 SQIVND (reference sequence). V was clipped by 2 bases and J by 9 bases, with 25 bases between them. The CDR3 is 17 amino acids. The CDR3 spells CASSILPLDRHQASQYF. The CDR3 DNA reads as TGTGCCAGTAGTATATTACCCCTTGACAGACACCAGGCGTCCCAGTACTTC.

Ten or more counts support this clonotype. This chain links TRBV7-8 with TRBJ2-4, with D possibly TRBD2 on 6 matching bases. The germline V gene has CDR1 SGHVS and CDR2 FQNEAQ. The CDR3 extends over 14 amino acids. V lost 0 bases to trimming and J lost 7 bases, with 10 bases between them. This CDR3 reads CASSLAGRGNIQYF. For the CDR3, the DNA is TGTGCCAGCAGCTTAGCGGGCCGGGGGAACATTCAGTACTTC.

This clonotype was seen only a few times. The chain carries TRBV7-2 and TRBJ2-5; perhaps TRBD2 as D (6 bases). The last part of the DNA fits TRBJ2-1 better; the J call may be wrong. The CDR3 runs 15 residues. Per germline, CDR1 SGHTA and CDR2 FQGNSA. CDR3 residues: CASSLVGTWTNEQFF. The CDR3 coding sequence is TGTGCCAGCAGCTTAGTGGGGACTTGGACCAATGAGCAGTTCTTC.

This clonotype was observed many times. The chain is built from TRBV11-2 and TRBJ2-5, with TRBD1 matching over 7 bases. CDR3 length equals 13 residues. V lost 6 bases and J lost 1; bases outside the gene matches: 2. Germline CDR1 is SGHAT and CDR2 is FQNNGV. The CDR3 nucleotides read TGTGCCAGCAGGGGGGACAGCCAAGAGACCCAGTACTTC. Translation gives CASRGDSQETQYF.